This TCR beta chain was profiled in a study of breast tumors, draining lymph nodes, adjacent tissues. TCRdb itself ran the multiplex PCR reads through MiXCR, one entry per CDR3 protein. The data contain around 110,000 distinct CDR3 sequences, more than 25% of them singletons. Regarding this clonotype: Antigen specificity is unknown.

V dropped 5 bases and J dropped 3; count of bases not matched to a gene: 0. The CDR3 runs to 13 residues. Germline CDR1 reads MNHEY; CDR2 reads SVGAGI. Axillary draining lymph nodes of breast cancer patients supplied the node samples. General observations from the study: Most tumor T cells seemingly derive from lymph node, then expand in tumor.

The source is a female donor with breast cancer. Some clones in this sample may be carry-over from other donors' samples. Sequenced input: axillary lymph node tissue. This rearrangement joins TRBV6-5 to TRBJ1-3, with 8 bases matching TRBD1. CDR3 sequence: CASSDRGGNTIYF. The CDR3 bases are TGTGCCAGCAGTGACAGGGGTGGAAACACCATATATTTT.